The 9 T cell receptor beta chains below come from one sample, sequenced in a study of T cell clonality in common variable immunodeficiency. Here immunoSEQ multiplex PCR was the method, and the copy in TCRdb shows in-frame clones only, minus some. The sample contains 30,000 to 40,000 clones, none of them singletons. The sequenced sample consisted of peripheral blood mononuclear cells. These receptors were taken from a person aged 18 to 75 in good health.

This clone came up a few times. The read falls 3 residues short of the CDR3 end, and the missing part is taken from the germline J gene. The V gene is TRBV19, the J gene TRBJ2-3; tentative D call: TRBD1 (7 bases). CDR1 and CDR2 from the germline V gene are LNHDA and SQIVND (reference sequence). The CDR3 loop spans 14 amino acids. The CDR3 loop reads CASSAGQINQPQYF. The part of the CDR3 DNA that was read is TGTGCCAGTAGTGCGGGACAGATCAATCAGCCG.

In the case of this clone: Read coverage stops 3 residues before the CDR3 terminus; the germline J gene supplies the remainder. The V gene is TRBV11-2, the J gene TRBJ1-2; 9 bases align to TRBD1. This CDR3 has 14 residues. The V segment lost 8 bases and the J segment 6 bases; nucleotides outside the gene matches: 10. Germline CDR1 SGHAT, CDR2 FQNNGV. CDR3 loop: CASRLSTGGDGYTF. CDR3 DNA, as far as it was read: TGTGCCAGCCGCCTTTCGACAGGGGGTGATGGC.

This clone was seen repeatedly, ten times or more. The read comes to an end 3 residues before the CDR3 does, leaving the germline J gene to fill in the end. The rearrangement joins TRBV30 to TRBJ2-2; a weak D match, TRBD2 (6 bases). Germline assignment: CDR1 GTSNPN and CDR2 SVGIG (reference sequence). The CDR3 is 13 amino acids. The V gene lost 1 base and the J gene lost 4 bases, with 7 bases spanning the gap. Here the CDR3 reads CAWSGGATGELFF. The sequenced part of the CDR3 DNA is TGTGCCTGGAGTGGCGGGGCCACCGGGGAG.

A note on this clone: The read stops 3 residues short of the end of the CDR3; the missing end is completed from the germline J gene. This chain connects TRBV19 to TRBJ1-5; 8 bases are shared with TRBD1. Per germline, CDR1 LNHDA and CDR2 SQIVND (reference sequence). With 6 bases clipped from V and 4 bases from J, the junction kept 2 bases outside the gene matches. This CDR3 is built from 13 residues. Here the CDR3 reads CASRDRENQPQHF. Partial CDR3 DNA: TGTGCCAGTAGGGACAGGGAAAATCAGCCC.

This clone was seen ten or more times. From the germline J gene comes the end of the CDR3, since the read stops 3 residues before it. The chain carries TRBV6-1 and TRBJ2-1; possibly TRBD1 for D (6 bases). Trimming took off 4 bases at V and 6 bases at J, with 10 bases between the two ends. Per the germline V gene, CDR1 is MNHNS and CDR2 is SASEGT. This CDR3 comprises 13 residues. The CDR3 reads CASSGIRGNEQFF. The covered CDR3 bases are TGTGCCAGCAGTGGAATCAGGGGCAATGAG.

This clone occurred many times. The read terminates 3 residues ahead of where the CDR3 ends, so the germline J gene completes it. This sequence joins TRBV20-1 and TRBJ1-4; D might be TRBD1 (5 bases). V shed 0 bases and J shed 7 bases, with 15 bases lying between them. CDR1 DFQATT and CDR2 SNEGSKA come from the germline V gene (reference sequence). The CDR3 is 15 amino acids. The CDR3 reads CSARDPAGIGEKLFF. The sequenced part of the CDR3 DNA is TGCAGTGCTAGAGATCCGGCAGGGATAGGTGAAAAA.

This clone has a count of ten or more. The missing CDR3 end, 3 residues past where the read stops, is filled in from the germline J gene. The rearrangement joins TRBV6-4 to TRBJ2-3; TRBD1 aligns across 8 bases. This CDR3 is 16 amino acids long. J gave up 2 bases and V 0 bases, and 4 bases lay outside the gene matches. Germline V CDR1 and CDR2: MRHNA, SNTAGT. The chain's CDR3 is CASSDSTGAHTDTQYF. The covered CDR3 bases are TGTGCCAGCAGTGACTCGACAGGGGCACACACAGATACG.

This clone was counted at least ten times. The CDR3 end lies 3 residues beyond the end of the read and is filled in from the germline J gene. The V gene is TRBV2, the J gene TRBJ2-4, with TRBD1 identical over 12 bases. CDR1 and CDR2 from the germline V gene are SNHLY and FYNNEI. The length of the CDR3 is 13 residues. This CDR3 reads CASSGGTGGVQYF. The CDR3 bases that were read are TGTGCCAGCAGTGGGGGGACAGGGGGCGTT.

Ten or more counts support this clone. The CDR3 is cut off 3 residues early in the read; its end comes from the germline J gene. The chain uses TRBV30 and TRBJ2-5; TRBD2 matches at 7 bases. This CDR3 comprises 13 residues. Germline CDR1 and CDR2: GTSNPN and SVGIG (reference sequence). The ends lost 1 base at V and 5 bases at J; junction bases unmatched: 4. The CDR3 DNA, read in part, is TGTGCCTGGAGTGGGCTAGCGGTGGAGACC. It encodes CAWSGLAVET. The whole CDR3 sequence is CAWSGLAVETQYF.